By share, the clone carrying this T cell receptor (beta chain) counts as medium-sized. The source of the sample is a study of T-cell reconstitution after alpha-beta-depleted transplantation in children. With 0 bases removed from V and 2 bases from J, the gap between germline ends came to 17 bases. CDR3 length: 17 residues. The germline V gene encodes CDR1 LGHNA and CDR2 YNFKEQ. Unique molecular identifiers were incorporated into the prepared TCRbeta library. TCRdb reanalysed the PCR reads using MiXCR and keeps one entry per CDR3 protein. The table includes roughly 350,000 distinct CDR3 sequences, 9% to 12% detected once.

The V and J genes are TRBV4-2 and TRBJ2-7; the D is unclear. The sequences come from PBMCs from the stem cell graft donor, collected from the stem cell graft. This TCR derives from a human donor who donated a stem cell graft to a child with acute lymphoblastic leukemia. Written as DNA, the CDR3 is TGTGCCAGCAGCCAAGATCCCCCAGGAGAGATAGCCTACGAGCAGTACTTC. It specifies CASSQDPPGEIAYEQYF.